One and the same sample provided the 6 T cell receptor beta chains below, sequenced in a study of T cells in Graves' hyperthyroidism and ophthalmopathy. TCR beta CDR3 sequences were amplified from RNA transcripts. HTBI primers were employed in a first-round RT-PCR of the TCR CDR3. TCRdb re-derived calls from the multiplex PCR reads in MiXCR, one entry per CDR3 protein. This table holds around 370,000 distinct CDR3 sequences, under 20% found once. Sample: blood. All receptors come from a man younger than 30 with Graves' ophthalmopathy.

This clonotype was recorded at least ten times. Written as DNA, the CDR3 is TGCGCCAGCAGCTTTGCTACAGGGGGCACTGGAAACACCATATATTTT. Its protein is CASSFATGGTGNTIYF. V is TRBV5-1 and J is TRBJ1-3; 9 positions agree with TRBD1. The V gene end was trimmed by 2 bases and the J gene end by 2 bases; junction bases not matched to a gene: 5. The CDR3 runs to 16 residues. Per the germline V gene, CDR1 is SGHRS and CDR2 is YFSETQ.

Only a few counts were recorded for this clonotype. The chain recombines TRBV7-3 with TRBJ2-1; TRBD2 is a possible D gene (5 bases). This CDR3 has 16 amino acids. Trimming stripped 1 base from V and 0 bases from J, with 10 bases between. The V gene's germline CDR1 is SGHTA and CDR2 FQGTGA. CDR3 protein: CASSLMLGSSYNEQFF. CDR3 sequence (DNA): TGTGCCAGCAGCTTAATGTTGGGGAGCTCCTACAATGAGCAGTTCTTC.

This clonotype was counted at least ten times. This chain joins TRBV20-1 and TRBJ2-3; no clear D gene. From germline, CDR1 is DFQATT and CDR2 SNEGSKA (reference sequence). The V gene lost 4 bases and the J gene lost 1 base, with 6 bases spanning the gap. This CDR3 has 12 residues. The CDR3, as DNA: TGCAGTGCTACGGCGGGCACAGATACGCAGTATTTT. It yields the protein CSATAGTDTQYF.

This clonotype was seen a few times. This chain uses TRBV11-1 with TRBJ1-1; unclear D gene. The CDR3 contains 12 residues. Germline V gene lookup returns CDR1 SGHAT and CDR2 FQDESV (reference sequence). V dropped 3 bases and J dropped 11 bases, with 13 bases sitting between them. CDR3 bases: TGTGCCAGCAGCTTCGAAAGGCGGGAGGCTTTCTTT. It codes for CASSFERREAFF.

A note on this clonotype: A much larger clone sits a single nucleotide away, making a read error possible. Given the absence of the conserved phenylalanine or tryptophan at the CDR3 end, a read error is likely. The V gene is TRBV3-1, the J gene TRBJ1-2; the D gene is possibly TRBD1 (5 bases). This CDR3 region has 15 residues. The ends were cut back, 4 bases at V and 0 bases at J, with 12 bases in the middle. Germline assignment: CDR1 LGHDT and CDR2 YNNKEL (reference sequence). The CDR3 DNA follows: TGTGCCAGCAGCCCCGCCGGGGGGGCTAACTATGGCTACACCCTC. This codes for CASSPAGGANYGYTL.

The rearrangement joins TRBV9 to TRBJ1-2; D call uncertain. Per the germline V gene, CDR1 is SGDLS and CDR2 is YYNGEE. The V gene lost 0 bases and the J gene lost 4 bases, with 16 bases spanning the gap. The CDR3 consists of 16 residues. The CDR3 nucleotides are TGTGCCAGCAGCGTAGGTCAAGGGAGAGACTCCTATGGCTACACCTTC. Its translation is CASSVGQGRDSYGYTF.